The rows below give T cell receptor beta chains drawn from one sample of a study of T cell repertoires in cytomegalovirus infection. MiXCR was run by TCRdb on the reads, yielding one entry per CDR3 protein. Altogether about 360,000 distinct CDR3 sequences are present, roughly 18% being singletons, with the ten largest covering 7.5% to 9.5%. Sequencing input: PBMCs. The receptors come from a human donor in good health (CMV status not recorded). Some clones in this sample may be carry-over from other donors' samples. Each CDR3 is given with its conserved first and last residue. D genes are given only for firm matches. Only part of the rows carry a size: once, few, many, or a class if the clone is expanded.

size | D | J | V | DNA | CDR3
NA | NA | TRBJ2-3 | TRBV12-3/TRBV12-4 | TGTGCCAGCAGTTTTGACAGTAGCACAGATACGCAGTATTTT | CASSFDSSTDTQYF
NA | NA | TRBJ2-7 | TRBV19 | TGTGCCAGTAGTATAGGACACGCGCGTCCCTACGAGCAGTACTTC | CASSIGHARPYEQYF
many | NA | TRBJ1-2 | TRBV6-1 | TGTGCCAGCAGTGAAGACGGCAGCGCAAACTATGGCTACACCTTC | CASSEDGSANYGYTF
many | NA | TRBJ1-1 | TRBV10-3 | TGTGCCATCAGTGAGTCTAGGGGGAGGACTGAAGCTTTCTTT | CAISESRGRTEAFF
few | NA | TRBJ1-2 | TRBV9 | TGTGCCAGCAAGTCAACTAACTATGGCTACACCTTC | CASKSTNYGYTF
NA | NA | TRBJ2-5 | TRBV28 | TGTGCCAGCAGCCCCCCCCGACAGCCGTACCAAGAGACCCAGTACTTC | CASSPPRQPYQETQYF
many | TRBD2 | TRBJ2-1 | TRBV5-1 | TGCGCCAGCAGCCTACCCAGCGGGGGGGCGGGGAATGAGCAGTTCTTC | CASSLPSGGAGNEQFF
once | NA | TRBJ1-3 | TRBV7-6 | TGTGCCAGCAGCTCCTCCGGCTACTCTGGAAACACCATATATTTT | CASSSSGYSGNTIYF
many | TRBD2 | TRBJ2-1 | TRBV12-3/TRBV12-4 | TGTGCCAGCAGTTTAGGTGCGCGGGGGAGCTCCTACAATGAGCAGTTCTTC | CASSLGARGSSYNEQFF
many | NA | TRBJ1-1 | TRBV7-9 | TGTGCCAGCAGCTTAGACGGGGGGAACACTGAAGCTTTCTTT | CASSLDGGNTEAFF
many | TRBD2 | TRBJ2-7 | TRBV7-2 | TGTGCCAGCAGCCTACAGCGGGGGGGCCCTTCCTCCTACGAGCAGTACTTC | CASSLQRGGPSSYEQYF
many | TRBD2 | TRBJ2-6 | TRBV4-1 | TGCGCCAGCAGCCAAGGGCTAGCGGGAAGTGGGGCCAACGTCCTGACTTTC | CASSQGLAGSGANVLTF
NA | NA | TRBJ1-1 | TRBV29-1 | TGCAGCGTTGAAGATCCGTCGACTAGATGCCTCTTT | CSVEDPSTRCLF
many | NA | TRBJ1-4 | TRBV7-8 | TGTGCCAGCAGCTTAGATCCAGACAATGAAAAACTGTTTTTT | CASSLDPDNEKLFF
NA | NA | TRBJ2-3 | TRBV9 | TGTGCCAGCAGCGTAGGCGCGGCCTTCACAGATACGCAGTATTTT | CASSVGAAFTDTQYF
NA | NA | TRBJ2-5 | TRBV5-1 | TGCGCCAGCACACATCTGATGGGGGGGCCAGAGACCCAGTACTTC | CASTHLMGGPETQYF
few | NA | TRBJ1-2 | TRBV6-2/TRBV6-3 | TGTGCCAGCAGTTACGGTAGGCGACATTATGGCTACACCTTC | CASSYGRRHYGYTF
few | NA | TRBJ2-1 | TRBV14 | TGTGCCAGCAGCCAAGGTCTTCCCGGGGGCGCATCGGATGAGCAGTTCTTC | CASSQGLPGGASDEQFF
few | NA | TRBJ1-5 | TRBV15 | TGTGCCACCAGCAGAGTGGGGGCATCGCCCCAGCATTTT | CATSRVGASPQHF
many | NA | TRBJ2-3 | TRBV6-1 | TGTGCCAGCAGTTTGATTCCCGGTCCTGGCACAGATACGCAGTATTTT | CASSLIPGPGTDTQYF
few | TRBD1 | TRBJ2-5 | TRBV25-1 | TGTGCCAGCAGTCGCGGCACGGGACAGGGTGTAGTAAAGACCCAGTACTTC | CASSRGTGQGVVKTQYF
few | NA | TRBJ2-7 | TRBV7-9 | TGTGCCAGCAGCTTGATTGGCACCGTTGAGCAGTACTTC | CASSLIGTVEQYF
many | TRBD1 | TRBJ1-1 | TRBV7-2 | TGTGCCAGCAGCGGGGGGACAGCTAACACTGAAGCTTTCTTT | CASSGGTANTEAFF
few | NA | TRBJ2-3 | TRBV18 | TGTGCCAGCTCACCGGTGGGACGGAGCACAGATACGCAGTATTTT | CASSPVGRSTDTQYF
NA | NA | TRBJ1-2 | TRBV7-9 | TGTGCCAGCAGCCCACCCCCCTCGCCAGCTAACTATGGCTACACCTTC | CASSPPPSPANYGYTF
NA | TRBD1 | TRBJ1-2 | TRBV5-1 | TGCGCCAGCAGCTTCGACAGGGCCGTCTATGGCTACACCTTC | CASSFDRAVYGYTF
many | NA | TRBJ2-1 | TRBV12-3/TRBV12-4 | TGTGCCAGCAGCGTTGGCGGCGGGGCTCAGAATGAGCAGTTCTTC | CASSVGGGAQNEQFF
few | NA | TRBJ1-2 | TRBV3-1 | TGTGCCAGCAGCCAAGATGCCGCCTATGGCTACACCTTC | CASSQDAAYGYTF
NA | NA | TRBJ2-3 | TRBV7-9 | TGTGCCAGCAGCTTGGACCCTCAGACAGATACGCAGTATTTT | CASSLDPQTDTQYF
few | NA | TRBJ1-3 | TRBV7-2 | TGTGCCAGCAGCCCCCCCGCCAACACCATATATTTT | CASSPPANTIYF
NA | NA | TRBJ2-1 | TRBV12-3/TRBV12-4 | TGTGCCAGCAGCCGGGGGCAGAACTCCTACAATGAGCAGTTCTTC | CASSRGQNSYNEQFF
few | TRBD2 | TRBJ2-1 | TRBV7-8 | TGTGCCAGCAGGACAGCGGGAGGTAACAATGAGCAGTTCTTC | CASRTAGGNNEQFF
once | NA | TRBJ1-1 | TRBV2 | TGTGCCAGACCCGGGACCAACACTGAAGCTTTCTTT | CARPGTNTEAFF
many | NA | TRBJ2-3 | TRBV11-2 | TGTGCCAGCAGCTTATTACAGATAGAGACAGATACGCAGTATTTT | CASSLLQIETDTQYF
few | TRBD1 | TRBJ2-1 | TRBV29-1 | TGCAGCGTTGGCCAACGGGACAGGGTAAATGAGCAGTTCTTC | CSVGQRDRVNEQFF
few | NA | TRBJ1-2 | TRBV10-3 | TGTGCCATCAGTGGAGACCGTACGGCAGGCAGACTAAACTATGGCTACACCTTC | CAISGDRTAGRLNYGYTF
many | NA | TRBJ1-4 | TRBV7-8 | TGTGCCAGCAGCCTAACTGACAGGCCAGTCGAGGAAAAACTGTTTTTT | CASSLTDRPVEEKLFF
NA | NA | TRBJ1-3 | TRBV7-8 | TGTGCCAGCAGCTTAGTCCTGTGGAGCTCTGGAAACACCATATATTTT | CASSLVLWSSGNTIYF
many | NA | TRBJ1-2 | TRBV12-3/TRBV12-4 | TGTGCCAGCAGTTTTTTGCTCTATGGCTACACCTTC | CASSFLLYGYTF
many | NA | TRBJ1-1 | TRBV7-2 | TGTGCCAGCAGCGCCACAGCCCAAGTGAACACTGAAGCTTTCTTT | CASSATAQVNTEAFF
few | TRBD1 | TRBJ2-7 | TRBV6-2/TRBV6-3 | TGTGCCAGCAAGGGGGCTGGATCTATTCTCGACGAGCAGTACTTC | CASKGAGSILDEQYF
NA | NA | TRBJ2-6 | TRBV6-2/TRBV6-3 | TGTGCCAGCAGTTACCATAATTGGGGGGCCGGGGCCAACGTCCTGACTTTC | CASSYHNWGAGANVLTF
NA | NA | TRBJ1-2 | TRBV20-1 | TGCAGTGCTGATGGCTACGCCTTC | CSADGYAF
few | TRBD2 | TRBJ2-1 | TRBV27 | TGTGCCAGCAGTTCCATAGCGGGGGGAAGGGATGAGCAGTTCTTC | CASSSIAGGRDEQFF
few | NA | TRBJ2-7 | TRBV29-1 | TGCAGCGTTGCCGGAGGGCAGGGGCCAGCCTACGAGCAGTACTTC | CSVAGGQGPAYEQYF
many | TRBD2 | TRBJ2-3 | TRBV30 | TGTGCCTGGACCCCGGGACTAGCGGGAGGGCCTGACACAGATACGCAGTATTTT | CAWTPGLAGGPDTDTQYF
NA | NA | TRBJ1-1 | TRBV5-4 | TGTGCCAGCAGCCCAGATGGGCGCCCGGCCCGATCGGGGGCTTTCTTT | CASSPDGRPARSGAFF
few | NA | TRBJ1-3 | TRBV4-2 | TGTGCCAGCAGCCAAGGGACGGGACCTGGAAACACCATATATTTT | CASSQGTGPGNTIYF
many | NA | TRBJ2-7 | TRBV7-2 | TGTGCCAGCAGCCCCAGAAGGAGTCTCTACGAGCAGTACTTC | CASSPRRSLYEQYF
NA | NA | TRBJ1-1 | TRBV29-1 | TGCAGCGTTGAGAGGCAGCTTAACACTGAAGCTTTCTTT | CSVERQLNTEAFF
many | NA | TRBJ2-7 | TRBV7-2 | TGTGCCAGCAGCTTACGCTCAGGATCCTACGAGCAGTACTTC | CASSLRSGSYEQYF
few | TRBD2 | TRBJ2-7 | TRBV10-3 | TGTGCCATCAGTGACCCCCTCGGGACCGGGGGGAGGTCCTACGAGCAGTACTTC | CAISDPLGTGGRSYEQYF
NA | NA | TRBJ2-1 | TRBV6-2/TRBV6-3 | TGTGCCAGCAGTTACGCGGGCCACCGAGCCACTGAGCAGTTCTTC | CASSYAGHRATEQFF